The present entry profiles one T cell receptor (beta chain) with its context. Its antigen is still unknown. Qualities for individual bases were not recorded, and no much larger clone is one base off. The data were taken from a study of T cell responses to AZD1222 COVID-19 vaccine (dated by TCRdb to the early 2020s). About the study as a whole: AZD1222 recipients with second doses at about 4 weeks or about 12 weeks were pooled, because spike-specific TCR depth and breadth did not differ between schedules. Enrollment into the trials was organized by age into subgroups of 18-55, 56-69 and 70-plus years, and those subgroups contained roughly 140, 27 and 60 TCR-sequenced participants, respectively. TCR sequencing covered 230 or so trial participants: approximately 200 given two doses of AZD1222 and 26 given two doses of MenACWY control vaccine.

The time point tag for this specimen amounts to: baseline before first vaccination. The vaccinee samples were drawn from two UK trials, COV001 and COV002, one of which was a single-blind randomized controlled phase 2/3 trial testing AZD1222 (ChAdOx1 nCoV-19) in healthy adults. For TCRbeta chain sequencing, PBMC samples from trial participants were taken at day 0 and at day 28 after the second dose. The CDR3 regions of human TCRbeta chains were subjected to immunosequencing. In the authors' own workflow: TCRs in the repertoires were matched against a reference library of SARS-CoV-2-specific TCRs that had been generated with the MIRA antigen-specificity platform. Breadth meant the fraction of unique TCRs that were SARS-CoV-2-associated, whereas depth meant the fraction of total T cells that were SARS-CoV-2-associated. Using the MIRA data, each spike-specific TCR was mapped to the spike region that the TCR reacts to and placed in a CD4 or CD8 class. Log10-transformed breadth and depth values were compared by one-way ANOVA with Sidak's multiple comparisons tests. TCRdb took this table from immuneACCESS and kept in-frame rearrangements with V and J called. Such tables lack part of the clones; where checked against another copy, unresolved V genes explain under half of the gap, and the rest is unexplained. V, J and clone size are those of that table, while D and trimming were read from the DNA. The table for this sample lists about 170,000 clones; roughly 92% of them were counted only once. The top ten constitute over 1.5% of the sample.

General conclusions and limits of the study: In the small 56-69-year group, the increase in depth fell short of significance, most likely because of low power. Participants were mostly white British and included more females than males, and it was suggested by the authors that clonal diversity may have been underestimated. The whole spike protein was spanned by vaccine-associated CD4 TCRs, and dominant responses were seen in regions 160-218 and 743-854. Epitopes outside the regions mutated in the B.1.351 and B.1.1.7 variants were reportedly recognized by nearly half of the unique spike-specific TCRs. Only six or seven AZD1222 recipients were SARS-CoV-2 seropositive at baseline, limiting conclusions about previously exposed vaccinees. Because no samples from the day 14 peak response were available, repertoires could be characterized only after the peak T cell response. After two AZD1222 doses, both the breadth and the depth of spike-specific TCRs were significantly higher than at day 0 and than in MenACWY recipients.

CDR1 SGHTS and CDR2 YDEGEE are derived from the germline V gene. From the cysteine up to the phenylalanine, the CDR3 has a length of 14 residues. CDR3 DNA is the only sequence kept; it has 42 bases, read in frame from the first base. The V and J ends are trimmed by 0 bases and 2 bases, leaving 6 bases between them. The chain was built from TRBV5-8 and TRBJ1-3; the D gene assignment is ambiguous. Sequenced material: peripheral blood, taken on day 0 of AZD1222 vaccination. This TCR came from an adult in good health. Read as DNA, the sequence is TGTGCCAGCAGCTTGGGGAGTACTGGAAACACCATATATTTT. Translated, it gives CASSLGSTGNTIYF.